This is a list of T cell receptor beta chains from one sample in a study of control samples from healthy donors and cancer patients. Profiled with immunoSEQ multiplex PCR; TCRdb holds only in-frame clones, not every one. Of tens of thousands of clones in the sample, over 75% were seen once. Sample: PBMCs. Every receptor here comes from a woman aged 50 to 60 with head and neck cancer. Both conserved end residues are part of each CDR3. Each record gives: D gene, J gene, V gene, clone size, CDR3 DNA, CDR3 protein. D genes are given only for firm matches. Some rows mark clone size as missing; the rest say once, few, many or name a class of expanded clone.

d_call: NA; j_call: TRBJ1-5; v_call: TRBV2; clone_size: NA; cdr3_nt: TGTGCCAGCAGTGAAGCCTCCTCTCGACATTTT; cdr3_aa: CASSEASSRHF
d_call: NA; j_call: TRBJ1-1; v_call: TRBV5-1; clone_size: few; cdr3_nt: TGCGCCAGCAGCTCCCCGCGGGGGGCAAACACTGAAGCTTTCTTT; cdr3_aa: CASSSPRGANTEAFF
d_call: TRBD1; j_call: TRBJ1-2; v_call: TRBV6-5; clone_size: NA; cdr3_nt: TGTGCCAGCAGTCCCCCGGGACAGGGGGCGGGTCGCTACACCTTC; cdr3_aa: CASSPPGQGAGRYTF
d_call: TRBD2; j_call: TRBJ2-7; v_call: TRBV6-1; clone_size: NA; cdr3_nt: TGTGCCAGCAGTGAAGCTAGCGGGGGGGCCTACGAGCAGTACTTC; cdr3_aa: CASSEASGGAYEQYF
d_call: TRBD2; j_call: TRBJ2-1; v_call: TRBV7-3; clone_size: NA; cdr3_nt: TGTGCCAGCAGCTCGAGTCTAGCGGGAAAGCAGTTCTTC; cdr3_aa: CASSSSLAGKQFF
d_call: NA; j_call: TRBJ2-2; v_call: TRBV30; clone_size: NA; cdr3_nt: TGTGCTGCTTACCAAACGTGGGAGCTGTTTTTT; cdr3_aa: CAAYQTWELFF
d_call: TRBD2; j_call: TRBJ2-5; v_call: TRBV3-1/TRBV3-2; clone_size: NA; cdr3_nt: TGTGCCAGCAGCCATTCAAGCGGGGGGGCCATGGAGACCCAGTACTTC; cdr3_aa: CASSHSSGGAMETQYF
d_call: TRBD2; j_call: TRBJ2-3; v_call: TRBV30; clone_size: NA; cdr3_nt: TGTGCCTGGAGTGTACGAGTTGGGCTAGCGGCTAGGGCAGATACGCAGTATTTT; cdr3_aa: CAWSVRVGLAARADTQYF
d_call: TRBD1; j_call: TRBJ2-7; v_call: TRBV15; clone_size: NA; cdr3_nt: TGTGCCACCAGCGTAAGACAGGGGGCCGGCGAGCAGTACTTC; cdr3_aa: CATSVRQGAGEQYF
d_call: TRBD1; j_call: TRBJ1-6; v_call: TRBV19; clone_size: NA; cdr3_nt: TGTGCCACCGCGTCAGGGGGCCGGGGGAATTCACCCCTCCACTTT; cdr3_aa: CATASGGRGNSPLHF
d_call: NA; j_call: TRBJ2-1; v_call: TRBV10-1; clone_size: NA; cdr3_nt: TGCGCCAGCAGTGAGTCGATCGGGGCCAGCAATGAGCAGTTCTTC; cdr3_aa: CASSESIGASNEQFF
d_call: NA; j_call: TRBJ2-1; v_call: TRBV24-1; clone_size: NA; cdr3_nt: TGTGCCACCAGTGAAATGGTGGTTTCGTCCTACAATGAGCAGTTCTTC; cdr3_aa: CATSEMVVSSYNEQFF
d_call: TRBD2; j_call: TRBJ2-6; v_call: TRBV9; clone_size: NA; cdr3_nt: TGTGCCAGCTCCCTAGCGGATGGTGGGGCCAACGTCCTGACTTTC; cdr3_aa: CASSLADGGANVLTF
d_call: TRBD1; j_call: TRBJ2-2; v_call: TRBV5-4; clone_size: few; cdr3_nt: TGTGCCAGCAGCTTGGCTGGACAGGGTGGCGGGGAGCTGTTTTTT; cdr3_aa: CASSLAGQGGGELFF
d_call: NA; j_call: TRBJ1-2; v_call: TRBV19; clone_size: NA; cdr3_nt: TGTGCCAGTAGTTCCCGGGTTGGAGGGGGCTACACCTTC; cdr3_aa: CASSSRVGGGYTF
d_call: NA; j_call: TRBJ2-6; v_call: TRBV6-2/TRBV6-3; clone_size: medium-sized; cdr3_nt: TGTGCCAGCAGTTCCACACTTCGACTGAGGGCCAACGTCCTGACTTTC; cdr3_aa: CASSSTLRLRANVLTF
d_call: TRBD2; j_call: TRBJ2-1; v_call: TRBV6-4; clone_size: NA; cdr3_nt: TGTGCCAGCAGTGCTCGGCTAGCGGGTCACAATGAGCAGTTCTTC; cdr3_aa: CASSARLAGHNEQFF
d_call: NA; j_call: TRBJ1-1; v_call: TRBV30; clone_size: once; cdr3_nt: TGTGCCTGGGGACGCCCGACGTTCTTT; cdr3_aa: CAWGRPTFF
d_call: NA; j_call: TRBJ1-5; v_call: TRBV5-1; clone_size: few; cdr3_nt: TGCGCCAGCAGCCCGGACGGCAGGAGTCAGCCCCAGCATTTT; cdr3_aa: CASSPDGRSQPQHF
d_call: NA; j_call: TRBJ2-6; v_call: TRBV28; clone_size: NA; cdr3_nt: TGTGCCAGCAGTTTATCTGGGGCCAACGTCCTGACTTTC; cdr3_aa: CASSLSGANVLTF
d_call: NA; j_call: TRBJ1-1; v_call: TRBV7-2; clone_size: NA; cdr3_nt: TGTGCCAGCAGCTTAGACAGGGTCCCTGCCACTGAAGCTTTCTTT; cdr3_aa: CASSLDRVPATEAFF
d_call: TRBD1; j_call: TRBJ2-1; v_call: TRBV29-1; clone_size: NA; cdr3_nt: TGCAGCGTCGCGACAGGGGTAGAAGATGAGCAGTTCTTC; cdr3_aa: CSVATGVEDEQFF
d_call: TRBD1; j_call: TRBJ1-6; v_call: TRBV6-6; clone_size: NA; cdr3_nt: TGTGCCAGCAGCGGACAGGGGGGCAATTCACCCCTCCACTTT; cdr3_aa: CASSGQGGNSPLHF
d_call: NA; j_call: TRBJ2-7; v_call: TRBV6-5; clone_size: NA; cdr3_nt: TGTGCCAGCAGTTACTCGAGGCAGACAAAGGTGGGGGAGCAGTACTTC; cdr3_aa: CASSYSRQTKVGEQYF
d_call: TRBD1; j_call: TRBJ1-3; v_call: TRBV2; clone_size: NA; cdr3_nt: TGTGCCAGCAATAGACAGGGCACGAGTGGAAACACCATATATTTT; cdr3_aa: CASNRQGTSGNTIYF
d_call: TRBD1; j_call: TRBJ2-3; v_call: TRBV14; clone_size: NA; cdr3_nt: TGTGCCAGCAGCCAAGAGAGGACAGGGGGTGCTGCGAATACGCAGTATTTT; cdr3_aa: CASSQERTGGAANTQYF
d_call: TRBD1; j_call: TRBJ2-2; v_call: TRBV6-4; clone_size: NA; cdr3_nt: TGTGCCAGCAGGGCCCTTACAGGGGCCGGGGAGCTGTTTTTT; cdr3_aa: CASRALTGAGELFF
d_call: NA; j_call: TRBJ1-1; v_call: TRBV19; clone_size: NA; cdr3_nt: TGTGCCAGTAGTATTCTGGTTGGTGGGGCGAACACTGAAGCTTTCTTT; cdr3_aa: CASSILVGGANTEAFF
d_call: NA; j_call: TRBJ1-6; v_call: TRBV28; clone_size: NA; cdr3_nt: TGTGCCAGCAAGCCAGGGAGGGATTCACCCCTCCACTTT; cdr3_aa: CASKPGRDSPLHF
d_call: NA; j_call: TRBJ2-1; v_call: TRBV27; clone_size: NA; cdr3_nt: TGTGCCAGCAGTTCACCCGAGATGGGGACCTACAATGAGCAGTTCTTC; cdr3_aa: CASSSPEMGTYNEQFF
d_call: NA; j_call: TRBJ1-2; v_call: TRBV30; clone_size: NA; cdr3_nt: TGTGCCTGGCAGAGGGAGGGGTATGGCTACACCTTC; cdr3_aa: CAWQREGYGYTF
d_call: TRBD2; j_call: TRBJ2-5; v_call: TRBV7-3; clone_size: NA; cdr3_nt: TGTGCCAGCAGCTTAAGGGCGGGGGGGTCCCAGGAGACCCAGTACTTC; cdr3_aa: CASSLRAGGSQETQYF
d_call: NA; j_call: TRBJ1-6; v_call: TRBV28; clone_size: NA; cdr3_nt: TGTGCCAGCAGTTTAGGAGGGGGGGGCCTCCCTCCCCTCCACTTT; cdr3_aa: CASSLGGGGLPPLHF
d_call: TRBD1; j_call: TRBJ2-1; v_call: TRBV20-1; clone_size: NA; cdr3_nt: TGCAGTGCGGACAGGGAGAATGAGCAGTTCTTC; cdr3_aa: CSADRENEQFF
d_call: NA; j_call: TRBJ1-6; v_call: TRBV6-6; clone_size: few; cdr3_nt: TGTGCCAGCAGACCTCCCGTGGCCCTTGGGGATTCACCCCTCCACTTT; cdr3_aa: CASRPPVALGDSPLHF